These T cell receptor beta chains were read from a single sample in a study of blood T cell repertoires in COVID-19. Profiling relied on immunoSEQ multiplex PCR, and the TCRdb table lists in-frame clones only, not all of them. The sample has under 45,000 clones, about 90% seen once. The sample comprised peripheral blood. All receptors come from a man aged 55 to 69 with active COVID-19. Both conserved end residues are part of each CDR3. The D gene is left open where the match is weak. For some rows the clone size is stated as once, few or many, or as a class when expanded; others skip it.

V gene	D gene	clone size	J gene	CDR3 DNA	CDR3 protein
TRBV9	TRBD1	-	TRBJ2-7	TGTGCCAGCAGCGTAGGGTGGACAGGGCCCTACGAGCAGTACTTC	CASSVGWTGPYEQYF
TRBV3-1/TRBV3-2	TRBD2	-	TRBJ2-1	TGTGCCAGCAGCCAGGGGACTAGCGGGCCGAGCTCCTACAATGAGCAGTTCTTC	CASSQGTSGPSSYNEQFF
TRBV6-4	-	once	TRBJ1-1	TGTGCCAGCAGTGTGGGGCAGAACACTGAAGCTTTCTTT	CASSVGQNTEAFF
TRBV15	-	-	TRBJ2-2	TGTGCCACCAGCAGAGATCCGGGTACCGGGGAGCTGTTTTTT	CATSRDPGTGELFF
TRBV19	TRBD1	-	TRBJ1-5	TGTGCCAGTAGTAATCCGGGACAGCTCTACCAGCCCCAGCATTTT	CASSNPGQLYQPQHF
TRBV5-4	-	-	TRBJ2-1	TGTGCCAGCAGCTCCACGACAGGAACCTACAATGAGCAGTTCTTC	CASSSTTGTYNEQFF
TRBV7-9	TRBD1	-	TRBJ2-7	TGTGCCAGCAGCAGGGACAGAAGCTACGAGCAGTACTTC	CASSRDRSYEQYF
TRBV9	TRBD1	-	TRBJ1-1	TGTGCCAGCAGCGCGGGACAGCAGAACACTGAAGCTTTCTTT	CASSAGQQNTEAFF
TRBV29-1	-	-	TRBJ1-2	TGCAGCGTTGAAGATTGGAGGGGAACAGGTTACACCTTC	CSVEDWRGTGYTF
TRBV19	-	-	TRBJ2-3	TGTGCCAGTAGTACACAGGAAGCGGGCGCAGATACGCAGTATTTT	CASSTQEAGADTQYF
TRBV5-1	-	once	TRBJ1-2	TGCGCCAGCAGCTTAGACAGGAGATCAGCCCTATATGGCTACACCTTC	CASSLDRRSALYGYTF
TRBV15	TRBD1	-	TRBJ2-7	TGTGCCACCAGCAGAGTCGGGCAGGGGGCCGAGCAGTACTTC	CATSRVGQGAEQYF
TRBV11-2	TRBD2	once	TRBJ2-2	TGTGCCAGCAGCTCCCATTTGCGCGGGAGCGCCACAAACACCGGGGAGCTGTTTTTT	CASSSHLRGSATNTGELFF
TRBV4-2	TRBD2	-	TRBJ2-1	TGTGCCAGCAGCCAAGAGATGGGCGGGAGAGACGAGCAGTTCTTC	CASSQEMGGRDEQFF
TRBV6-2/TRBV6-3	TRBD1	-	TRBJ2-2	TGTGCCAGCAGTTACACCCCGGGACAGGGCTACACCGGGGAGCTGTTTTTT	CASSYTPGQGYTGELFF
TRBV7-9	-	-	TRBJ1-1	TGTGCCAGCATGGCAGTGAACACTGAAGCTTTCTTT	CASMAVNTEAFF
TRBV11-1	-	-	TRBJ2-5	TGTGCCAGCAGCTTAGCTGGACAGTCTAAAGAGACCCAGTACTTC	CASSLAGQSKETQYF
TRBV4-1	-	-	TRBJ2-1	TGCGCCAGCAGCCAATTAAGCGGACCCTACAATGAGCAGTTCTTC	CASSQLSGPYNEQFF
TRBV18	TRBD1	few	TRBJ2-1	TGTGCCAGCTCACCCGAACCGACAGGGGGGTGGTACAATGAGCAGTTCTTC	CASSPEPTGGWYNEQFF
TRBV30	TRBD2	-	TRBJ2-3	TGTGCCTGGAGTGCGGGACTAGCGGAAACAGATACGCAGTATTTT	CAWSAGLAETDTQYF
TRBV11-2	-	-	TRBJ2-1	TGTGCCAGCAGCTTGGAGGGACGGACCTACTACAATGAGCAGTTCTTC	CASSLEGRTYYNEQFF
TRBV3-1/TRBV3-2	-	-	TRBJ1-2	TGTGCCAGCAGCCAAGACAACGGTAACTATGGCTACACCTTC	CASSQDNGNYGYTF
TRBV7-6	TRBD2	-	TRBJ2-7	TGTGCCAGCAGCCTGCGGGCTAGCGGAGCCTACGAGCAGTACTTC	CASSLRASGAYEQYF
TRBV11-1	-	-	TRBJ2-1	TGTGCCAGCAGGGGAAAGCTTGGGGGCCGCGATGAGCAGTTCTTC	CASRGKLGGRDEQFF
TRBV5-5	-	-	TRBJ2-5	TGTGCCAGCAGTCTCTCGTCGGGGCAAGAGACCCAGTACTTC	CASSLSSGQETQYF
TRBV5-1	-	once	TRBJ2-1	TGCGCCATCTTACTAGACCCGGGGAATGAGCAGTTCTTC	CAILLDPGNEQFF
TRBV10-2	-	-	TRBJ2-3	TGCGCCAGCAGGGAAGCGTGGGGGCGCGCAGATACGCAGTATTTT	CASREAWGRADTQYF
TRBV27	TRBD2	-	TRBJ2-1	TGTGCCAGCGGAGCCGGGACTAGCAGCTACAATGAGCAGTTCTTC	CASGAGTSSYNEQFF
TRBV10-3	-	-	TRBJ1-2	TGTGCCATCAGTGGGGCAGGGAACATCTATGGCTACACCTTC	CAISGAGNIYGYTF
TRBV7-2	TRBD1	-	TRBJ2-3	TGTGCCAGCAGCCCACGACCTCGGACAGGGACTCATAGCACAGATACGCAGTATTTT	CASSPRPRTGTHSTDTQYF
TRBV4-1	-	-	TRBJ1-2	TGCGCCAGCAGCCCCCTGGCGGGGGCTGGAAATGGCTACACCTTC	CASSPLAGAGNGYTF
TRBV28	TRBD1	-	TRBJ2-3	TGTGCCAGCAGCCCAGGGGGTCCTAGCACAGATACGCAGTATTTT	CASSPGGPSTDTQYF
TRBV6-5	TRBD1	-	TRBJ2-2	TGTGCCAGCAGTTTGGGACAGCCGAACACCGGGGAGCTGTTTTTT	CASSLGQPNTGELFF
TRBV9	-	once	TRBJ2-1	TGTGCCAGCAGCGCAGTAGGCGGGAATACGTACAATGAGCAGTTCTTC	CASSAVGGNTYNEQFF
TRBV3-1/TRBV3-2	TRBD1	-	TRBJ2-5	TGTGCCAGCAGCCGCAACAGGGGCGAGACCCAGTACTTC	CASSRNRGETQYF
TRBV9	TRBD2	-	TRBJ2-7	TGTGCCAGCAGCCCCGAACTAGCGGGATTCCATGAGCAGTACTTC	CASSPELAGFHEQYF